The clone carrying this TCR beta chain was counted a few times. Its antigen is not identified. The sample originates from a study of T cell repertoires in cytomegalovirus infection. Study context: TCR beta signatures that were public indicated CMV infection and matching HLA type.

The CDR3 runs to 14 residues. V lost 5 bases and J 1 base, leaving 11 bases between the germline ends. Overall study results and limits: CMV-specific HLA-C-restricted TCR beta clonotypes dominated the ex vivo response. There were carriers of CMV plus the relevant HLA, and cumulative public TCR beta family frequency identified them.

In TCRdb, the reads were re-called with MiXCR into one record per CDR3 protein. Of 450,000 to 650,000 distinct CDR3 sequences in the sample, around 27% were seen once. The receptor's source is a human donor in good health (CMV status not recorded). Some clones in this sample may be carry-over from other donors' samples. The rearrangement joins TRBV12-3 or TRBV12-4 to TRBJ2-5; D is unresolved. Material for sequencing was PBMCs. CDR3 protein: CASSPLVSQETQYF. The CDR3 nucleotides are TGTGCCAGCAGTCCGTTAGTATCCCAAGAGACCCAGTACTTC.